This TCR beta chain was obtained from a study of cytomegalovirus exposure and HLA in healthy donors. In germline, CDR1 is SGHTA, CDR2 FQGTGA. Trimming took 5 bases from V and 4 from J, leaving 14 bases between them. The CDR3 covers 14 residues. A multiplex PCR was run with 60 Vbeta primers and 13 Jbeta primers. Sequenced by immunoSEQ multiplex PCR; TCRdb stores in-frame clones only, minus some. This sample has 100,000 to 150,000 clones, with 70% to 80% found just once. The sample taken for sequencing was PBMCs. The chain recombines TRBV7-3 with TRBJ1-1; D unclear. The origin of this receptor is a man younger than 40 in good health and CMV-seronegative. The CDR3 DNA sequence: TGTGCCAGCAGCCCGGACCACCGGGGCACTGAAGCTTTCTTT. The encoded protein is CASSPDHRGTEAFF.